The source of this TCR beta chain is a study of cytomegalovirus exposure and HLA in healthy donors. Concerning this clone: The antigen remains undetermined.

Use of 60 Vbeta and 13 Jbeta primers characterized the PCR. Repertoires were generated with immunoSEQ multiplex PCR, while TCRdb's copy carries only in-frame clones and drops some. The sample includes some 180,000 clones, 65% to 80% of them seen just once. This CDR3 is 14 amino acids long. V lost 5 bases and J lost 4; bases outside the gene matches: 5. CDR1 and CDR2 from the germline V gene are SGDLS and YYNGEE. The study's findings and limits: As a later analysis showed, several of the most significant clusters appeared to be linked to common viral pathogens.

The sample was PBMCs. This TCR came from a woman in her 30s in good health and CMV-seropositive. The chain joins TRBV9 to TRBJ1-2; TRBD1 agrees at 10 bases. The CDR3 sequence is CASSVDRGSYGYTF. The DNA for the CDR3 is TGTGCCAGCAGTGTGGACAGGGGGTCCTATGGCTACACCTTC. The full variable domain, in which reference TRBV9 and TRBJ1-2 provide the parts outside the CDR3, is DSGVTQTPKHLITATGQRVTLRCSPRSGDLSVYWYQQSLDQGLQFLIQYYNGEERAKGNILERFSAQQFPDLHSELNLSSLELGDSALYFCASSVDRGSYGYTFGSGTRLTVV.